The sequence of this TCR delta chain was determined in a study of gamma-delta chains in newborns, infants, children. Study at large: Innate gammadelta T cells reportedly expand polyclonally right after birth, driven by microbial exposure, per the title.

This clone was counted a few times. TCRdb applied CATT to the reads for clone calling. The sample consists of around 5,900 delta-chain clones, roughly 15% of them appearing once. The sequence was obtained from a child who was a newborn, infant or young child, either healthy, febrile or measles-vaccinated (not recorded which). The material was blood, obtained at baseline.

The CDR3 DNA sequence: TGTGCCTGTGACACCGGGTTTGGTGGGGGATATGCCTCCTGGGACACCCGACAGATGTTTTTC. It is translated as CACDTGFGGGYASWDTRQMFF. The rearrangement joins TRDV2 to TRDJ3; TRDD3 matches at 9 bases. V lost 0 bases to trimming and J lost 0 bases; unmatched junction nucleotides: 11. Germline CDR1 and CDR2: GEAIGNYY and EKD. The CDR3 is 21 amino acids.